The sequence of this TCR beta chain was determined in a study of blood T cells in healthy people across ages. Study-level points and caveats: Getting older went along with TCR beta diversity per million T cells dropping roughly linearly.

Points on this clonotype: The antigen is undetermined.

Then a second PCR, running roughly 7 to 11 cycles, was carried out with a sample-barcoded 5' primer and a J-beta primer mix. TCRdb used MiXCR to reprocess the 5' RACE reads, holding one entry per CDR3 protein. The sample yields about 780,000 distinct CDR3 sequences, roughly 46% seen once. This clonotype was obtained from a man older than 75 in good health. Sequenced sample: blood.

The CDR3 DNA follows: TGTGCCAGCAGCCGCGGACAGGTTTACGAGCAGTACTTC. The encoded protein is CASSRGQVYEQYF. The J gene is TRBJ2-7, the V gene TRBV4-2; TRBD1 matches at 7 bases. This CDR3 comprises 13 residues. Germline lookup yields CDR1 LGHNA and CDR2 YNFKEQ. J was trimmed by 4 bases and V by 4 bases; bases with no gene match: 4.